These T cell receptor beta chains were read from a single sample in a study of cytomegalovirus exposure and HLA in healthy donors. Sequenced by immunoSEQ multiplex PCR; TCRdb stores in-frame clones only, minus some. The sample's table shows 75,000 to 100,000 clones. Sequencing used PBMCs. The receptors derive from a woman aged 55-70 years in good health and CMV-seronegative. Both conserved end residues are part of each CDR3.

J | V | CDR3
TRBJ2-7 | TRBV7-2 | CASSPTLAGSREQYF
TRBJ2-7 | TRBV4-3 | CASSQDRGSYEQYF
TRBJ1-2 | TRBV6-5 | CASSYEAGGSGYTF
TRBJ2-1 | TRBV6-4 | CASSDQPGLGGDNEQFF
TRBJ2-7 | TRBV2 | CASSEAPAGNPPLYEQYF
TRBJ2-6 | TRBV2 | CASTGQGNSGANVLTF
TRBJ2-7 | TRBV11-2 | CASTGTGGQEQYF
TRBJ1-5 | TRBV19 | CASSIDLGRVRSNQPQHF
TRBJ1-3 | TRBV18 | CASSPSGGTVGNTIYF
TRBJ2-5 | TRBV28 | CASSLWGRGQETQYF
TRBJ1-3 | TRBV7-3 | CASSPGTGAGNTIYF
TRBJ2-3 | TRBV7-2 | CASSPDSRAAVTDTQYF
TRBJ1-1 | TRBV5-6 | CASRGTGGNTEAFF
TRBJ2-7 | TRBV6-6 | CASSYSVTGISYEQYF
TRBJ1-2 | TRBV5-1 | CASSWEGRDYGYTF
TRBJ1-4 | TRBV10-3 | CAISPGGGLNEKLFF
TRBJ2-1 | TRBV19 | CASSIGVDEQFF
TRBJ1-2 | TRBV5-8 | CASSETTGSKGYTF
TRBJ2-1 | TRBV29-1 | CSVGGRLRPYNEQFF
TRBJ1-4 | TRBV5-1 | CASSLGDRGQEKLFF
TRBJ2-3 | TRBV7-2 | CASSRRDSHTQYF
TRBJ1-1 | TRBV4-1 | CASSATSQGGNTEAFF
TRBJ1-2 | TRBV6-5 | CASSRGRTGGAGYTF
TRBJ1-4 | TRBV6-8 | CASSYSTGATNEKLFF
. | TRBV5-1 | CASSSSGSVSYEQYF
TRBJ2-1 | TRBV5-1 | CASSQNPGLAGGRNNEQFF
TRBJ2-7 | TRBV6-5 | CASSRTRGSDEQYF
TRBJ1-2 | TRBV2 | CASSPGGSYGYTF
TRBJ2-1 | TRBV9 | CASSATSGTSGTNEQFF
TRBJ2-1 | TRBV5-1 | CASSLAGLGSSYNEQFF
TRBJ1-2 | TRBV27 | CASSRRQGANYGYTF
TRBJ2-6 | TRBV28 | CASTLAGVESGANVLTF
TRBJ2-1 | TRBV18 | CASSTPYAGLAGYEQFF
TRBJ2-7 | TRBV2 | CASRDSGRVSYEQYF